The sequence of this TCR beta chain was determined in a study of shared clonotypes between healthy human individuals. The germline V gene encodes CDR1 MNHEY and CDR2 SMNVEV (reference sequence). The CDR3 contains 13 residues. The V end lost 2 bases, the J end lost 4 bases, and 8 bases lay between the germline ends. The method was immunoSEQ multiplex PCR; TCRdb's version includes in-frame clones alone and lacks a portion of them. The sample yields about a million clones, about 80% seen once. The clonotype originates from a man younger than 35 in good health. Some clones in this sample may be carry-over from other donors' samples. The gene calls are TRBV27 and TRBJ1-1; D uncertain. Sample: memory CD4+ T cells from PBMCs. Documented subset: CD45RA-negative fraction. The CDR3 loop is CASSLDPGTEAFF. The CDR3 DNA follows: TGTGCCAGCAGTTTAGACCCGGGCACTGAAGCTTTCTTT.